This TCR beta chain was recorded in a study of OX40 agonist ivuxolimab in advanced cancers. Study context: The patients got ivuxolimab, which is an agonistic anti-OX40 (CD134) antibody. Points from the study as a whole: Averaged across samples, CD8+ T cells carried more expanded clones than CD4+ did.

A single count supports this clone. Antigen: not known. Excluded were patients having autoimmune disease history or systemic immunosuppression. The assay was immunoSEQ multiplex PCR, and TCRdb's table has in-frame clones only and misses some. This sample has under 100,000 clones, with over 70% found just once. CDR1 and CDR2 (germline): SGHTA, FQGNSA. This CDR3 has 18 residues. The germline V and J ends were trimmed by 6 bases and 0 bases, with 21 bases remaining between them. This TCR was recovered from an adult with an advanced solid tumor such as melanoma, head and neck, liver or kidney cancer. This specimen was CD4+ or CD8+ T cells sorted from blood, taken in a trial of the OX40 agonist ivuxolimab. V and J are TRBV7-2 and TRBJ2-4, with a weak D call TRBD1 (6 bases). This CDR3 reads CASRLSTGFTLAKNIQYF. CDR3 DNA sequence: TGTGCCAGCAGGCTTTCGACAGGCTTTACTCTAGCCAAAAACATTCAGTACTTC.